This T cell receptor beta chain appears in the sequencing data of a study of blood T cell repertoires in COVID-19. Overall study context: Sites across the United States, Italy and Spain contributed samples from acute and convalescent COVID-19.

Between the trimmed V and J ends, which lost 5 bases and 5 bases, there was a span of 12 bases. Germline values: CDR1 PRHDT, CDR2 FYEKMQ (reference sequence). CDR3 size: 13 residues. Original processing methods: Reference gene primer amplification in the assay estimated nucleated cell counts. TCRdb keeps only in-frame clones here, not all; method: immunoSEQ multiplex PCR. V and J calls and clone size are given by that table; D and trimming were obtained from the DNA. Of about 130,000 clones listed, 92% are singletons. In Seattle, patients joined the study during active infection and were tracked longitudinally.

This chain uses TRBV13 with TRBJ2-5; the D is unclear. Sequencing was carried out using peripheral blood. The receptor was isolated from a man aged 50 to 60 with COVID-19, enrolled during active disease. The CDR3 DNA sequence: TGTGCCAGCAGCCCACCCTCCAGGGAGACCCAGTACTTC. Translation gives CASSPPSRETQYF.